This T cell receptor (beta chain) was retrieved from a study of T cell responses to AZD1222 COVID-19 vaccine. Profiled with immunoSEQ multiplex PCR; TCRdb holds only in-frame clones, not every one. The sample yields about 190,000 clones, around 87% seen once. This clone was recorded only once. The antigen is undetermined. Study findings and constraints: Donor demographics were predominantly white British with a female majority; clonal diversity may be underestimated.

CDR1 and CDR2 from the germline V gene are SGDLS and YYNGEE. The V and J ends lost 5 bases and 4 bases, in that order; junction bases with no gene match: 6. The CDR3 extends over 15 amino acids. This sample comprised peripheral blood, obtained on day 0 of AZD1222 vaccination. This TCR was recovered from an adult in good health. This chain joins TRBV9 and TRBJ1-1, with 12 positions matching TRBD1. The CDR3 sequence: CASSVEGQGATEAFF. DNA for the CDR3: TGTGCCAGCAGTGTCGAGGGACAGGGGGCCACTGAAGCTTTCTTT.